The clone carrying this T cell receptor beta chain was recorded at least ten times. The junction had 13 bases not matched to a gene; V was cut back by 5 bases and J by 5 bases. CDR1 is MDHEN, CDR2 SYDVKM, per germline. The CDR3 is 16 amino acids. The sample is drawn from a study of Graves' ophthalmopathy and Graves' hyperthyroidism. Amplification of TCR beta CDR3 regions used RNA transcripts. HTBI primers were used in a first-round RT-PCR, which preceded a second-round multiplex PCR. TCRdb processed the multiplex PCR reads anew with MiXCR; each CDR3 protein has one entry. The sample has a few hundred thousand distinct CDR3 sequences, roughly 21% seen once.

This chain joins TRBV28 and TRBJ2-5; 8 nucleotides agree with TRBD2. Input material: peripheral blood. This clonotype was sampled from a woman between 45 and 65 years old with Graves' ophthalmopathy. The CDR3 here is CASSRGTRSLGETQYF. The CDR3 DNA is TGTGCCAGCAGTAGGGGGACTAGATCCTTGGGGGAGACCCAGTACTTC.